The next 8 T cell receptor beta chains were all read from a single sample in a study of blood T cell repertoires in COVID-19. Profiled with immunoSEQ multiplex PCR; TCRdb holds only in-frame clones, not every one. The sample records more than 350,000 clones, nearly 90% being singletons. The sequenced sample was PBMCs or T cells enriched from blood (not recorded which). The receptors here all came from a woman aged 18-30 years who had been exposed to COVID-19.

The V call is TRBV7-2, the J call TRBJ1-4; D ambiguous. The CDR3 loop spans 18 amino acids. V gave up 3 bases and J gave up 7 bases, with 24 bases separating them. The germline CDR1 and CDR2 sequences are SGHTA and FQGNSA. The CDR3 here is CASSLDPEVPEASEKLFF. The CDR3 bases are TGTGCCAGCAGCTTGGATCCCGAGGTCCCCGAGGCCAGTGAAAAACTGTTTTTT.

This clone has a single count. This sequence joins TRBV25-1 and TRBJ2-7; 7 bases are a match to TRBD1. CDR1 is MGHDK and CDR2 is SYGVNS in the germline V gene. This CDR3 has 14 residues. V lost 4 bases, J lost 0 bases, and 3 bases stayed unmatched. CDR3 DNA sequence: TGTGCCAGCAGTGCTCGGGACAGCTCCTACGAGCAGTACTTC. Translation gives CASSARDSSYEQYF.

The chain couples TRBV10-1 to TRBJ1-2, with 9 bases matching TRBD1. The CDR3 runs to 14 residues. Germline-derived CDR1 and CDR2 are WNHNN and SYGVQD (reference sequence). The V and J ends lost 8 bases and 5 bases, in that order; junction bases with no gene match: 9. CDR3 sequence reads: CASSTGTGLYGYTF. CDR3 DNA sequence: TGCGCCAGCTCAACCGGGACAGGGCTTTATGGCTACACCTTC.

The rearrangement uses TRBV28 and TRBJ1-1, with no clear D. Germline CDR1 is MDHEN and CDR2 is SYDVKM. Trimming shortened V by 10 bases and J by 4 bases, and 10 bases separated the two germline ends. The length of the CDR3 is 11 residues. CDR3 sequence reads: CATDKVTEAFF. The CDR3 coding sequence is TGTGCCACCGACAAGGTCACTGAAGCTTTCTTT. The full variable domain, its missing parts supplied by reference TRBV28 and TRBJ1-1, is DVKVTQSSRYLVKRTGEKVFLECVQDMDHENMFWYRQDPGLGLRLIYFSYDVKMKEKGDIPEGYSVSREKKERFSLILESASTNQTSMYLCATDKVTEAFFGQGTRLTVV.

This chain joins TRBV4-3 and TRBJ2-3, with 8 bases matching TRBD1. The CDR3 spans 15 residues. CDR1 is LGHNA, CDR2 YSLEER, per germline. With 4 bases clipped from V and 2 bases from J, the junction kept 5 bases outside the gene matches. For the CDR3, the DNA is TGCGCCAGCAGCCCAAGGACAGGGACCACAGATACGCAGTATTTT. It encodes CASSPRTGTTDTQYF.

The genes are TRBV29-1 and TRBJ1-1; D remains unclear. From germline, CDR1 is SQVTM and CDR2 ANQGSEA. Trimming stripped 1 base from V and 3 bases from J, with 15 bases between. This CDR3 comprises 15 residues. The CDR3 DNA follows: TGCAGCGTTGAAGTTCGGAGACTACCCGACACTGAAGCTTTCTTT. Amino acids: CSVEVRRLPDTEAFF.

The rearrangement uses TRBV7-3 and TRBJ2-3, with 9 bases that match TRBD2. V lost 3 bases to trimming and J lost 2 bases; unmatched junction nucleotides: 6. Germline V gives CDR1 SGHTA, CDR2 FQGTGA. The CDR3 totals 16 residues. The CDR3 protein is CASSFGASGATDTQYF. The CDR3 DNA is TGTGCCAGCAGCTTCGGAGCTAGCGGGGCCACAGATACGCAGTATTTT.

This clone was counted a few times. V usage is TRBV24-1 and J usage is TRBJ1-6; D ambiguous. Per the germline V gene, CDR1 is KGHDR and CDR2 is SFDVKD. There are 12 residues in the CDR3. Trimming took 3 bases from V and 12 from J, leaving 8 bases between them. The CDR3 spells CATSDPTGPLHF. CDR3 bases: TGTGCCACCAGTGATCCCACGGGACCCCTCCACTTT.